Listed below are T cell receptor beta chains from one sample, sequenced in a study of cytomegalovirus exposure and HLA in healthy donors. Generated by immunoSEQ multiplex PCR, the TCRdb table keeps only in-frame clones and is missing some. The sample includes 100,000 to 150,000 clones, over 65% of them seen just once. The source material was PBMCs. The origin of the receptors is a man aged 40-50 years in good health and CMV-seropositive. CDR3s include the opening cysteine and the closing phenylalanine or tryptophan. Each record gives: clone size, J gene, D gene, V gene, CDR3 DNA, CDR3 protein. The D gene is left open where the match is weak. Part of the rows lack a size; the others show once, few, many or a class for expanded clones.

size: NA
J: TRBJ2-2
D: TRBD1
V: TRBV2
DNA: TGTGCCAGCAAGGGACAGGGAGTCACCGGGGAGCTGTTTTTT
CDR3: CASKGQGVTGELFF

size: NA
J: TRBJ2-1
D: TRBD2
V: TRBV11-1
DNA: TGTGCCAGCAGCTTAGTCAACAGTAGGGGACTAGCCTACAATGAGCAGTTCTTC
CDR3: CASSLVNSRGLAYNEQFF

size: NA
J: TRBJ2-1
D: TRBD2
V: TRBV5-6
DNA: TGTGCCAGCAGAGGAGCGGGGTGGAATGAGCAGTTCTTC
CDR3: CASRGAGWNEQFF

size: NA
J: TRBJ1-1
D: NA
V: TRBV28
DNA: TGTGCCAGCACCTCATTCGATCTTAGAGGAATTGAAGCTTTCTTT
CDR3: CASTSFDLRGIEAFF

size: many
J: TRBJ2-5
D: TRBD2
V: TRBV6-6
DNA: TGTGCCAGCAGTGGACTAGCGGGAGCTTTAGAGACCCAGTACTTC
CDR3: CASSGLAGALETQYF

size: NA
J: TRBJ1-2
D: NA
V: TRBV11-2
DNA: TGTGCCAGCAGCTCCACGGGGGGAAACTATGGCTACACCTTC
CDR3: CASSSTGGNYGYTF

size: once
J: TRBJ1-5
D: TRBD1
V: TRBV2
DNA: TGTGCCAGCACCTCGGACAGGGCAGGCAATCAGCCCCAGCATTTT
CDR3: CASTSDRAGNQPQHF

size: NA
J: TRBJ2-3
D: TRBD2
V: TRBV5-8
DNA: TGTGCCAGCAGCCCATGGAGGACTAGCGGGGGGACTAGCACAGATACGCAGTATTTT
CDR3: CASSPWRTSGGTSTDTQYF

size: NA
J: TRBJ2-7
D: NA
V: TRBV9
DNA: TGTGCCAGCAGCGTAGGGCGGGAGCAGTACTTC
CDR3: CASSVGREQYF

size: NA
J: TRBJ2-3
D: TRBD1
V: TRBV7-2
DNA: TGTGCCACCCTCCCGGGACAGGAGGTAGATACGCAGTATTTT
CDR3: CATLPGQEVDTQYF

size: few
J: TRBJ2-2
D: NA
V: TRBV4-3
DNA: TGCGCCAGCAGCCTGGGACAGAACACCGGGGAGCTGTTTTTT
CDR3: CASSLGQNTGELFF

size: NA
J: TRBJ1-3
D: NA
V: TRBV18
DNA: TGTGCCAGCTCGGAAGGGGTAACTGGAAACACCATATATTTT
CDR3: CASSEGVTGNTIYF

size: NA
J: TRBJ2-1
D: TRBD2
V: TRBV4-3
DNA: TGCGCCAGCAGCCAAGTAGCGGGAGAGGCGCATGAGCAGTTCTTC
CDR3: CASSQVAGEAHEQFF

size: NA
J: TRBJ1-1
D: NA
V: TRBV7-6
DNA: TGTGCCAGCAGCTTATGGGGGGGGAACACTGAAGCTTTCTTT
CDR3: CASSLWGGNTEAFF

size: NA
J: TRBJ2-1
D: TRBD2
V: TRBV7-2
DNA: TGTGCCAGCAGCGCCGTAGCGGGAGTAAATGAGCAGTTCTTC
CDR3: CASSAVAGVNEQFF

size: NA
J: TRBJ2-1
D: TRBD2
V: TRBV19
DNA: TGTGCCAGTATTCGGACTAGCGGGAGGATTTCCTACAATGAGCAGTTCTTC
CDR3: CASIRTSGRISYNEQFF

size: NA
J: TRBJ2-2
D: NA
V: TRBV10-2
DNA: TGCGCCAGCAGTGCCGACGTCCTCGGGACCGGGGAGCTGTTTTTT
CDR3: CASSADVLGTGELFF

size: few
J: TRBJ1-4
D: TRBD1
V: TRBV19
DNA: TGTGCCAGTAGCAAAGACAGGGGGCTTGAAAAACTGTTTTTT
CDR3: CASSKDRGLEKLFF

size: NA
J: TRBJ2-1
D: TRBD2
V: TRBV7-9
DNA: TGTGCCAGCAGCTTAGCGATAACTAGCGGTGAGCAGTTCTTC
CDR3: CASSLAITSGEQFF

size: NA
J: TRBJ2-7
D: NA
V: TRBV13
DNA: TGTGCCAGCAGCCAAGGACAAGGAGCCTACGAGCAGTACTTC
CDR3: CASSQGQGAYEQYF

size: NA
J: TRBJ1-4
D: NA
V: TRBV30
DNA: TGTGCCTGGAGAGCGAAGGCGTTAACTAATGAAAAACTGTTTTTT
CDR3: CAWRAKALTNEKLFF

size: NA
J: TRBJ1-6
D: TRBD1
V: TRBV9
DNA: TGTGCCAGCAGCGCCAGACAGGGGTCAAATTCACCCCTCCACTTT
CDR3: CASSARQGSNSPLHF

size: NA
J: TRBJ2-5
D: NA
V: TRBV5-6
DNA: TGTGCCAGCAGCCCGAGCGGGTTAGGAGAGACCCAGTACTTC
CDR3: CASSPSGLGETQYF

size: few
J: TRBJ2-1
D: NA
V: TRBV25-1
DNA: TGTGCCAGCAGTGAATACGGTTACAATGAGCAGTTCTTC
CDR3: CASSEYGYNEQFF

size: few
J: TRBJ2-7
D: TRBD1
V: TRBV27
DNA: TGTGCCAGCAGGGGACAGGTCCCCCACGAGCAGTACTTC
CDR3: CASRGQVPHEQYF

size: NA
J: TRBJ1-2
D: NA
V: TRBV6-5
DNA: TGTGCCAGCAGTCCCGGGGAGGCCCGGCGGGGCTACACCTTC
CDR3: CASSPGEARRGYTF

size: NA
J: TRBJ1-1
D: NA
V: TRBV2
DNA: TGTGCCAGCGCGGGGATTACTGAAGCTTTCTTT
CDR3: CASAGITEAFF

size: NA
J: TRBJ2-7
D: NA
V: TRBV7-2
DNA: TGTGCCAGCAGCCTAAACTCCTACGAGCAGTACTTC
CDR3: CASSLNSYEQYF

size: NA
J: TRBJ1-2
D: TRBD1
V: TRBV5-1
DNA: TGCGCCAGCAGCCCGGAACAGGGGTCCCCAGGCTACACCTTC
CDR3: CASSPEQGSPGYTF

size: once
J: TRBJ2-7
D: TRBD1
V: TRBV28
DNA: TGTGCCAGCAGGAATCCCGGGACAGGGGTTTACGAGCAGTACTTC
CDR3: CASRNPGTGVYEQYF

size: few
J: TRBJ2-1
D: TRBD2
V: TRBV7-2
DNA: TGTGCCAGCAGCCGCGGGAGCTCCTACAATGAGCAGTTCTTC
CDR3: CASSRGSSYNEQFF

size: NA
J: TRBJ2-5
D: NA
V: TRBV6-6
DNA: TGTGCCAGCATGGCGGGCGGAACCGAAGAGACCCAGTACTTC
CDR3: CASMAGGTEETQYF

size: NA
J: TRBJ2-3
D: NA
V: TRBV11-2
DNA: TGTGCCAGCAGCTTAGAGCGGGTTCGGGATACGCAGTATTTT
CDR3: CASSLERVRDTQYF

size: NA
J: TRBJ2-2
D: TRBD1
V: TRBV7-9
DNA: TGTGCCAGCAGCTTACCCCAGGGGGTCGACACCGGGGAGCTGTTTTTT
CDR3: CASSLPQGVDTGELFF

size: few
J: TRBJ2-1
D: TRBD2
V: TRBV4-1
DNA: TGCGCCAGCAGCCAAGATCGGGGTAGCGGGAGTGGATCCTACAATGAGCAGTTCTTC
CDR3: CASSQDRGSGSGSYNEQFF

size: NA
J: TRBJ1-3
D: TRBD1
V: TRBV28
DNA: TGTGCCAGCAGTCACGACAGGGTGTCTGGAAACACCATATATTTT
CDR3: CASSHDRVSGNTIYF

size: NA
J: TRBJ1-1
D: NA
V: TRBV6-5
DNA: TGTGCCAGCAGCTCAGGGTGGGGGAACACTGAAGCTTTCTTT
CDR3: CASSSGWGNTEAFF

size: NA
J: TRBJ1-2
D: TRBD1
V: TRBV28
DNA: TGTGCCAGCAGCATTCCGGGACAGTCCTATGGCTACACCTTC
CDR3: CASSIPGQSYGYTF

size: NA
J: TRBJ2-4
D: NA
V: TRBV5-6
DNA: TGTGCCAGCAGCTTAGAAGGGGATGGCGAAAACATTCAGTACTTC
CDR3: CASSLEGDGENIQYF

size: NA
J: TRBJ2-7
D: TRBD1
V: TRBV4-3
DNA: TGCGCCAGCAGCCAAGACCGGGACAGGGGTAGGTACGAGCAGTACTTC
CDR3: CASSQDRDRGRYEQYF

size: NA
J: TRBJ1-5
D: NA
V: TRBV7-8
DNA: TGTGCCAGCAGCTTAGCTCCAAATCAGCCCCAGCATTTT
CDR3: CASSLAPNQPQHF

size: NA
J: TRBJ2-3
D: NA
V: TRBV9
DNA: TGTGCCAGCAGCGGCGTCCTTTTTAATACGCAGTATTTT
CDR3: CASSGVLFNTQYF

size: few
J: TRBJ2-7
D: TRBD1
V: TRBV4-1
DNA: TGCGCCAGCAGCCAAGGGACAGGGGTTACCTACGAGCAGTACTTC
CDR3: CASSQGTGVTYEQYF

size: NA
J: TRBJ2-7
D: TRBD1
V: TRBV4-2
DNA: TGTGCCAGCAGCTATTCTCTGGGACAGACATCCTACGAGCAGTACTTC
CDR3: CASSYSLGQTSYEQYF

size: few
J: TRBJ1-1
D: TRBD1
V: TRBV6-1
DNA: TGTGCCAGCACCCGACAGGGGCTCAACACTGAAGCTTTCTTT
CDR3: CASTRQGLNTEAFF

size: NA
J: TRBJ2-2
D: NA
V: TRBV30
DNA: TGTGCCTACCGTACAATCGCGAACACCGGGGAGCTGTTTTTT
CDR3: CAYRTIANTGELFF

size: few
J: TRBJ2-7
D: TRBD1
V: TRBV6-5
DNA: TGTGCCAGCCGGGACAGGGGGGCGCACGAGCAGTACTTC
CDR3: CASRDRGAHEQYF

size: NA
J: TRBJ2-1
D: TRBD2
V: TRBV9
DNA: TGTGCCAGCAGCGTAGACCTAGCGGGGGGCATAGGGGATGAGCAGTTCTTC
CDR3: CASSVDLAGGIGDEQFF

size: NA
J: TRBJ2-4
D: TRBD1
V: TRBV7-9
DNA: TGTGCCAGCAGCTTACTGGGACAGGGAAGAGGCATTCAGTACTTC
CDR3: CASSLLGQGRGIQYF